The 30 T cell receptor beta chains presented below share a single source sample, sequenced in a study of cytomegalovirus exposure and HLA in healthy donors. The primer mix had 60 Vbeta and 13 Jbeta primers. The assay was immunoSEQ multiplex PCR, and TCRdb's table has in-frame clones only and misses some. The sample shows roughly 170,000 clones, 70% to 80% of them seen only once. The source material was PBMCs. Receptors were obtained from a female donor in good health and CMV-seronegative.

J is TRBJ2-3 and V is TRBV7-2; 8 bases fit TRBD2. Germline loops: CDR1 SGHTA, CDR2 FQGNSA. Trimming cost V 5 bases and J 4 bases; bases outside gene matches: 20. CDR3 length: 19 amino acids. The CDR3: CASSPRGGSNQVRADTQYF. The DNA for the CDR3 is TGTGCCAGCAGCCCCCGGGGGGGTAGCAACCAAGTACGCGCAGATACGCAGTATTTT.

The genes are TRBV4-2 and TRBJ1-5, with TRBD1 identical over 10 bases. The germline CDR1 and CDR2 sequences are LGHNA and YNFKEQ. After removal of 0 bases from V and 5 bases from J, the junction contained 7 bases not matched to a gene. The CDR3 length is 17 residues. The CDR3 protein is CASSQEAGQGLHQPQHF. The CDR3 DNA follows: TGTGCCAGCAGCCAAGAAGCGGGACAGGGGTTACATCAGCCCCAGCATTTT.

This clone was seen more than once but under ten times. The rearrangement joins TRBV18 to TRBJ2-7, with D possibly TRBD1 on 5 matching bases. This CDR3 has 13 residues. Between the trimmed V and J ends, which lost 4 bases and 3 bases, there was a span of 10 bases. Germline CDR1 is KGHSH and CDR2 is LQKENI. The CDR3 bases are TGTGCCAGCTCACGGGCAGGACACTACGAGCAGTACTTC. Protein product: CASSRAGHYEQYF.

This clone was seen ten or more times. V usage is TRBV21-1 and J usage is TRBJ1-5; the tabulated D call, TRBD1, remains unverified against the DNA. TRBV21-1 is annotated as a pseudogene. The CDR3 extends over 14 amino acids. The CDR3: CASRGGQGNQPQHF. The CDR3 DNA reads TGTGCCAGCAGGGGGGGACAGGGTAATCAGCCCCAGCATTTT.

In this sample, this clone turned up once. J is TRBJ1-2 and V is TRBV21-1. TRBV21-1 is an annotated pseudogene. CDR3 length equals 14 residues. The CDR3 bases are TGTGCCAGCAGCATTTTCCCCCGTCGGGATGGCTACACCTTC. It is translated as CASSIFPRRDGYTF.

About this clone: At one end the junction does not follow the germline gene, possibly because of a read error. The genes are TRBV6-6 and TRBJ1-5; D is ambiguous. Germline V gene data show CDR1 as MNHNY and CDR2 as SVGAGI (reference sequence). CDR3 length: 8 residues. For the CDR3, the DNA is TGTGCCAGCAGTTACTCGAGATGG. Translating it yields CASSYSRW.

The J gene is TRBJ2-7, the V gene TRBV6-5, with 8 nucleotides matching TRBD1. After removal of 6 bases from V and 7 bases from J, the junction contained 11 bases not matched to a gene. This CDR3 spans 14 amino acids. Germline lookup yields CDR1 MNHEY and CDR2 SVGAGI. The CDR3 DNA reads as TGTGCCAGCAGCTGGGGGACAGGTGGTCGTGAGCAGTACTTC. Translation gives CASSWGTGGREQYF.

In DNA form, the CDR3 reads TGTGCCTGGAGTGGACTTCCAGCGGAAAAACTGTTTTTT. It yields the protein CAWSGLPAEKLFF. This rearrangement joins TRBV30 to TRBJ1-4, with D unresolved. From germline, CDR1 is GTSNPN and CDR2 SVGIG (reference sequence). The V and J ends lost 1 base and 8 bases respectively, with 11 bases between them. This CDR3 has 13 residues.

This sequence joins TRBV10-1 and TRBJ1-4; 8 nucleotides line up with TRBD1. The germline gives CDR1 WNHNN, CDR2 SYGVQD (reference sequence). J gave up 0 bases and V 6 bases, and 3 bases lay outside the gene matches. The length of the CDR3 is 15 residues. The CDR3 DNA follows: TGCGCCAGCAGGCCAGGGGGCCCAACTAATGAAAAACTGTTTTTT. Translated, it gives CASRPGGPTNEKLFF.

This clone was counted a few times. CDR3 amino acids: CASSAKGAGESPLHF. DNA of the CDR3: TGCGCCAGCAGTGCCAAAGGGGCGGGGGAATCACCCCTCCACTTT. The rearrangement joins TRBV10-2 to TRBJ1-6, with D possibly matching TRBD1 (5 bases). The germline V and J ends were trimmed by 4 bases and 10 bases, with 17 bases remaining between them. The CDR3 loop spans 15 amino acids. Germline assignment: CDR1 WSHSY and CDR2 SAAADI.

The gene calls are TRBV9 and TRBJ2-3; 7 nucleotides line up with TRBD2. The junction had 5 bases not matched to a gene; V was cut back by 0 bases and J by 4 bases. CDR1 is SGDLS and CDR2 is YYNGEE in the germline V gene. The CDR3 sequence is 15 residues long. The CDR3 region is CASSVAAGVADTQYF. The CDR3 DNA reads TGTGCCAGCAGCGTAGCGGCGGGGGTGGCAGATACGCAGTATTTT.

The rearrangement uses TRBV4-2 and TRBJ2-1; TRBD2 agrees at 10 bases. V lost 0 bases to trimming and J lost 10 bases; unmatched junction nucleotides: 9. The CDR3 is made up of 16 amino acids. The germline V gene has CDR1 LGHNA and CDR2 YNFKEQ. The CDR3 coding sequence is TGTGCCAGCAGCCAAGATCTCTTAGCGGGAGGTGGGGAGCAGTTCTTC. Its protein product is CASSQDLLAGGGEQFF.

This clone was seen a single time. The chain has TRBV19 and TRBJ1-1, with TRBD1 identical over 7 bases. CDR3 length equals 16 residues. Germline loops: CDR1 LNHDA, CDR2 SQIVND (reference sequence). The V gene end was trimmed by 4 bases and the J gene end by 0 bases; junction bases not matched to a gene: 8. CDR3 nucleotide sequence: TGTGCCAGTAGTACGAACCGACAGGGTATGAACACTGAAGCTTTCTTT. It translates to CASSTNRQGMNTEAFF.

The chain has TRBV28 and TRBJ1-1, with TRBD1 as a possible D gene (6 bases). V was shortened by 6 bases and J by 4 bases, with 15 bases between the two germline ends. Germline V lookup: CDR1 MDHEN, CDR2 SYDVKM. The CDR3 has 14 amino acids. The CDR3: CASSSGTSLTEAFF. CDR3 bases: TGTGCCAGCAGCTCCGGGACAAGCCTCACTGAAGCTTTCTTT.

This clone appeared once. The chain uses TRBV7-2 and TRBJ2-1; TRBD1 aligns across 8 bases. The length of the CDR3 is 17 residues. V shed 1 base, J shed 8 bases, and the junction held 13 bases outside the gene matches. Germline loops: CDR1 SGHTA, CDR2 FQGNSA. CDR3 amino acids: CASSLDAQGAGHYEQFF. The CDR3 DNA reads TGTGCCAGCAGCTTAGACGCCCAGGGGGCCGGGCATTATGAGCAGTTCTTC. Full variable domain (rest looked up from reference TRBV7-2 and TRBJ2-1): GAGVSQSPSNKVTEKGKDVELRCDPISGHTALYWYRQSLGQGLEFLIYFQGNSAPDKSGLPSDRFSAERTGGSVSTLTIQRTQQEDSAVYLCASSLDAQGAGHYEQFFGPGTRLTVL.

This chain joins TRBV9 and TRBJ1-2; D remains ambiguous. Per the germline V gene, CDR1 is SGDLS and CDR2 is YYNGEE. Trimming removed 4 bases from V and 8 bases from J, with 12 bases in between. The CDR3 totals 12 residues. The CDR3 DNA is TGTGCCAGCAGCCAGGAGGTGCTCGGCTACACCTTC. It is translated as CASSQEVLGYTF.

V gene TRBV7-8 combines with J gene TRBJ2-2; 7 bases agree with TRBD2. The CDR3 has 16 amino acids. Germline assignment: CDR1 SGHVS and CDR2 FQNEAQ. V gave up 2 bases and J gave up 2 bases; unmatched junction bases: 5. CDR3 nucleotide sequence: TGTGCCAGCAGCTTATCTCCTAGCGGAAACACCGGGGAGCTGTTTTTT. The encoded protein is CASSLSPSGNTGELFF.

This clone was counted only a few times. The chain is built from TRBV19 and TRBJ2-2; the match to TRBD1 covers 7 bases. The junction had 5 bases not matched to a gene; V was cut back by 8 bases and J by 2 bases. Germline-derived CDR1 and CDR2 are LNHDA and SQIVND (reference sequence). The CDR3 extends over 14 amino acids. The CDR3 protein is CASLRDSNTGELFF. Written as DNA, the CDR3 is TGTGCCAGTCTCCGGGACAGCAACACCGGGGAGCTGTTTTTT. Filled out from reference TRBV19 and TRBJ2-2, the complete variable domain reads DGGITQSPKYLFRKEGQNVTLSCEQNLNHDAMYWYRQDPGQGLRLIYYSQIVNDFQKGDIAEGYSVSREKKESFPLTVTSAQKNPTAFYLCASLRDSNTGELFFGEGSRLTVL.

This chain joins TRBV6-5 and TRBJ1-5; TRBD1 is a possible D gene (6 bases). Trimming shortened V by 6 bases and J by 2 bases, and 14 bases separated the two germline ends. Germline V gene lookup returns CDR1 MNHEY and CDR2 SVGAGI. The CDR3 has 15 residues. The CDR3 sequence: CASSPTGLGNQPQHF. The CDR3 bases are TGTGCCAGCAGCCCCACAGGGTTGGGCAATCAGCCCCAGCATTTT.

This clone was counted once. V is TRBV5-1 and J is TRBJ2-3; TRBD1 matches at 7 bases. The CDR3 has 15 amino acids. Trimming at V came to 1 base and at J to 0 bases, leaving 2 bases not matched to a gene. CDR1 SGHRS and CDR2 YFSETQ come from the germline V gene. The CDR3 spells CASSLMTGSTDTQYF. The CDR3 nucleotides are TGCGCCAGCAGCTTGATGACAGGGAGCACAGATACGCAGTATTTT.

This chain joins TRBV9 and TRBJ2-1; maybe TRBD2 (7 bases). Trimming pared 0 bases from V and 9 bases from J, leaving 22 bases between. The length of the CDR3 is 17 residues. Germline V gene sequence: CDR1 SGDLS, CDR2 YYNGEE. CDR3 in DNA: TGTGCCAGCAGCGTAGCTGGCGGGGGCCCCCAGATTGGTGAGCAGTTCTTC. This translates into CASSVAGGGPQIGEQFF.

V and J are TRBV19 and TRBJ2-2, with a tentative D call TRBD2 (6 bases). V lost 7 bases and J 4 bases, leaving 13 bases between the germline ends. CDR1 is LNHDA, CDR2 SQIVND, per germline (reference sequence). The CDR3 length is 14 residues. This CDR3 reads CASMYGGRTGELFF. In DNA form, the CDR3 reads TGTGCCAGTATGTACGGGGGTCGCACCGGGGAGCTGTTTTTT.

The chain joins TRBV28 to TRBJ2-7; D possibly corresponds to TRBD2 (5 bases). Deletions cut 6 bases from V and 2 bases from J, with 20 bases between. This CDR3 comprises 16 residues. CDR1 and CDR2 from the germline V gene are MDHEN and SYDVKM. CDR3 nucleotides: TGTGCCAGCAGCCTAATGGGTGCCCCGGGGACCTACGAGCAGTACTTC. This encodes CASSLMGAPGTYEQYF.

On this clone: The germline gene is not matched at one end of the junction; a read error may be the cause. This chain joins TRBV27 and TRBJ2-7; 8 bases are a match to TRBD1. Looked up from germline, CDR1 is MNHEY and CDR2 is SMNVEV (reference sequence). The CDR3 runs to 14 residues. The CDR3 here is CASSLSGQAYEQYF. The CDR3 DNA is TGTGCCAGCAGTCTATCGGGACAGGCCTACGAGCAGTACTTC.

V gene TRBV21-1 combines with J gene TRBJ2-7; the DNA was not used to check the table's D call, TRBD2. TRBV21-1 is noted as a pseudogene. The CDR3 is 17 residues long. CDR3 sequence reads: CASSKWGFGGTSYEQYF. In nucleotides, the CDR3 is TGTGCCAGCAGCAAATGGGGTTTTGGGGGGACCTCCTACGAGCAGTACTTC.

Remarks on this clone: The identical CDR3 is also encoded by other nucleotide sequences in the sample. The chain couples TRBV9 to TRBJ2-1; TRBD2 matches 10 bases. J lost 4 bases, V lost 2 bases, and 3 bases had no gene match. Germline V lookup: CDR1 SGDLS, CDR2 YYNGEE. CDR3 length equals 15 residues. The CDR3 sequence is CASSVGLAVYNEQFF. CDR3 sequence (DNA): TGTGCCAGCAGCGTCGGACTAGCGGTATACAATGAGCAGTTCTTC.

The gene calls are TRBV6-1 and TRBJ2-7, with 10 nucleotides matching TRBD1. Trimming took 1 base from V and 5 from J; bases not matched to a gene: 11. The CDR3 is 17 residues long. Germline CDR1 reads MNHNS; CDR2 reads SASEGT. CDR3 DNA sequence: TGTGCCAGCAGTGAAGTCGTGGGGGACAGGGGACTCCACGAGCAGTACTTC. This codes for CASSEVVGDRGLHEQYF.

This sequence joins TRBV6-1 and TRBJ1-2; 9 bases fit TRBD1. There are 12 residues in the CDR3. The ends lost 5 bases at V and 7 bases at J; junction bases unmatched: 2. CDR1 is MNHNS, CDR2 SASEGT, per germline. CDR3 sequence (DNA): TGTGCCAGCAGTACAGGGGGCTCTGGCTACACCTTC. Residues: CASSTGGSGYTF.

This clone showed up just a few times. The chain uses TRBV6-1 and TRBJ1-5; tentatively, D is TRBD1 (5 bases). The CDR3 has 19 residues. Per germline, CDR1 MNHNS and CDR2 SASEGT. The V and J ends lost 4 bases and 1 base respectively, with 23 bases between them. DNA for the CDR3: TGTGCCAGCAGTGGAGTTAAGGCAGGGTCGGTCGCCAGCAATCAGCCCCAGCATTTT. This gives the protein CASSGVKAGSVASNQPQHF.

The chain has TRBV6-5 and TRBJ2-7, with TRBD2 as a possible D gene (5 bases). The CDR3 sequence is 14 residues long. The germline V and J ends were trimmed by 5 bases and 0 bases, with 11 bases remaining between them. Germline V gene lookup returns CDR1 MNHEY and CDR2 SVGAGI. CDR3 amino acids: CASSLYRGSYEQYF. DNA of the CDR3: TGTGCCAGCAGTCTTTATCGGGGCTCCTACGAGCAGTACTTC.